The 23 T cell receptor beta chains listed next were all sequenced from one sample in a study of T cell responses to AZD1222 COVID-19 vaccine. Some clones are missing from TCRdb's copy, which holds only in-frame ones; the method was immunoSEQ multiplex PCR. Of 150,000 or so clones listed, 93% are singletons. The material was peripheral blood, obtained on day 0 of AZD1222 vaccination. The receptors originated from an adult in good health.

The chain has TRBV18 and TRBJ1-4; 11 bases match TRBD1. The CDR3 is 15 residues long. The V gene end was trimmed by 4 bases and the J gene end by 8 bases; junction bases not matched to a gene: 6. The germline V gene has CDR1 KGHSH and CDR2 LQKENI. CDR3 in DNA: TGTGCCAGCTCACTCGGACAGGGGGCGACAGAAAAACTGTTTTTT. Protein: CASSLGQGATEKLFF.

The chain combines TRBV5-1 with TRBJ2-2; weak D call: TRBD2 (5 bases). The CDR3 covers 16 residues. CDR1 is SGHRS, CDR2 YFSETQ, per germline. V was cut by 1 base and J by 0 bases, with 10 bases left in between. The chain's CDR3 is CASSLSARANTGELFF. For the CDR3, the DNA is TGCGCCAGCAGCTTGTCCGCGCGGGCGAACACCGGGGAGCTGTTTTTT.

V and J are TRBV10-1 and TRBJ1-3; D possibly corresponds to TRBD1 (5 bases). V lost 6 bases, J lost 3 bases, and 15 bases lay in between. Germline V gene data show CDR1 as WNHNN and CDR2 as SYGVQD (reference sequence). The CDR3 has 15 residues. The CDR3 DNA follows: TGCGCCAGCAGAAGCGGGACCGACGGTGGAAACACCATATATTTT. It is translated as CASRSGTDGGNTIYF.

The J gene is TRBJ2-7, the V gene TRBV9, with D tentatively TRBD1 (5 bases). V was clipped by 4 bases and J by 2 bases, with 13 bases between them. Germline loops: CDR1 SGDLS, CDR2 YYNGEE. CDR3 length equals 14 residues. This CDR3 is CASSPRTRTYEQYF. The CDR3 region has the DNA TGTGCCAGCAGCCCCCGGACACGAACCTACGAGCAGTACTTC.

Worth noting for this clone: Other DNA sequences in the same sample also yield this CDR3. This chain joins TRBV7-2 and TRBJ2-7, with TRBD2 matching 12 bases. With 1 base clipped from V and 3 bases from J, the junction kept 1 base outside the gene matches. The CDR3 is 15 residues long. Germline V gene lookup returns CDR1 SGHTA and CDR2 FQGNSA. CDR3 amino acids: CASSLGTSGIYEQYF. The CDR3 coding sequence is TGTGCCAGCAGCTTAGGGACTAGCGGGATCTACGAGCAGTACTTC.

The chain couples TRBV4-1 to TRBJ2-1, with 8 nucleotides matching TRBD2. The CDR3 sequence is 16 residues long. J was trimmed by 4 bases and V by 1 base; bases with no gene match: 6. The germline V gene encodes CDR1 MGHRA and CDR2 YSYEKL. CDR3 nucleotides: TGCGCCAGCAGCCAAGGGCTAGCGGGCTCATACAATGAGCAGTTCTTC. Protein: CASSQGLAGSYNEQFF.

V gene TRBV3-1 (or the pseudogene TRBV3-2) combines with J gene TRBJ1-3; D is undetermined. CDR1 and CDR2 from the germline V gene are LGHDT and YNNKEL (reference sequence). The CDR3 extends over 15 amino acids. The V and J ends lost 1 base and 0 bases respectively, with 7 bases between them. The CDR3 region has the DNA TGTGCCAGCAGCCAAGGACGGACCTCTGGAAACACCATATATTTT. It codes for CASSQGRTSGNTIYF.

The chain uses TRBV18 and TRBJ2-5, with D possibly matching TRBD1 (5 bases). The germline V gene encodes CDR1 KGHSH and CDR2 LQKENI. The CDR3 has 13 amino acids. The V end lost 2 bases, the J end lost 3 bases, and 7 bases lay between the germline ends. CDR3 in DNA: TGTGCCAGCTCACCAGGGGCAGAAGAGACCCAGTACTTC. Residues: CASSPGAEETQYF.

This sequence joins TRBV2 and TRBJ2-3, with a tentative D call TRBD1 (6 bases). CDR3 length: 15 residues. CDR1 SNHLY and CDR2 FYNNEI come from the germline V gene. Trimming shortened V by 1 base and J by 1 base, and 9 bases separated the two germline ends. As DNA, the CDR3 is TGTGCCAGCAGTGAAGGAAACAGGGGCACAGATACGCAGTATTTT. Translating gives CASSEGNRGTDTQYF.

The J gene is TRBJ2-1, the V gene TRBV7-2; the D gene is possibly TRBD2 (5 bases). Germline CDR1 and CDR2: SGHTA and FQGNSA. The V gene lost 2 bases and the J gene lost 15 bases, with 17 bases spanning the gap. This CDR3 region has 13 residues. CDR3 protein: CASSLFGSGRGFF. The CDR3 nucleotides read TGTGCCAGCAGCTTATTCGGCTCGGGGAGAGGGTTCTTC.

Written as DNA, the CDR3 is TGTGCCAGCAGCTCCAGACAGGCGGCCAACGTCCTGACTTTC. It codes for CASSSRQAANVLTF. V gene TRBV7-9 combines with J gene TRBJ2-6, with D possibly being TRBD1 (6 bases). The germline gives CDR1 SEHNR, CDR2 FQNEAQ (reference sequence). Trimming took 4 bases from V and 6 from J, leaving 10 bases between them. CDR3 length: 14 residues.

This rearrangement joins TRBV24-1 to TRBJ2-5; 7 bases fit TRBD1. The trim removed 3 bases at V and 5 bases at J, leaving 5 bases unmatched. The CDR3 totals 14 residues. Germline V gene sequence: CDR1 KGHDR, CDR2 SFDVKD. The CDR3 DNA is TGTGCCACCAGTGATCCCGACAGGGAGGAGACCCAGTACTTC. Its translation is CATSDPDREETQYF.

This chain joins TRBV6-6 and TRBJ1-2, with 8 bases lining up with TRBD1. The CDR3 totals 15 residues. V shed 0 bases and J 2 bases; nucleotides not matched to a gene: 2. Germline CDR1 MNHNY, CDR2 SVGAGI (reference sequence). CDR3 protein: CASSYSRQGNYGYTF. The CDR3 region has the DNA TGTGCCAGCAGTTACTCGAGACAGGGGAACTATGGCTACACCTTC.

A note on this clone: Other DNA sequences in this sample translate to the same CDR3. J is TRBJ2-3 and V is TRBV2; D gene unclear. The CDR3 sequence is 11 residues long. Trimming cost V 4 bases and J 2 bases, with 1 base left between them. Germline V gene sequence: CDR1 SNHLY, CDR2 FYNNEI. The DNA of the CDR3 is TGTGCCAGCAGTGTCACAGATACGCAGTATTTT. It yields the protein CASSVTDTQYF.

The chain uses TRBV2 and TRBJ2-7; weak D call: TRBD2 (5 bases). The germline V gene encodes CDR1 SNHLY and CDR2 FYNNEI. The V end was cut by 2 bases, the J end by 2 bases, with 13 bases between. This CDR3 region has 15 residues. CDR3 coding DNA: TGTGCCAGCAGTGAAAGATCGGGAATCGCCTACGAGCAGTACTTC. Translation gives CASSERSGIAYEQYF. Looking up the rest from reference TRBV2 and TRBJ2-7 gives the full variable domain: EPEVTQTPSHQVTQMGQEVILRCVPISNHLYFYWYRQILGQKVEFLVSFYNNEISEKSEIFDDQFSVERPDGSNFTLKIRSTKLEDSAMYFCASSERSGIAYEQYFGPGTRLTVT.

This rearrangement joins TRBV27 to TRBJ1-1, with TRBD1 matching over 9 bases. Germline assignment: CDR1 MNHEY and CDR2 SMNVEV (reference sequence). Trimming cost V 4 bases and J 4 bases; bases outside gene matches: 4. The length of the CDR3 is 14 residues. The CDR3 DNA is TGTGCCAGCAGTTCAGGACAGGGGATCACTGAAGCTTTCTTT. Amino acid sequence: CASSSGQGITEAFF.

The chain links TRBV7-3 to TRBJ1-1; a weak D match, TRBD1 (5 bases). Germline loops: CDR1 SGHTA, CDR2 FQGTGA. There are 14 residues in the CDR3. V lost 3 bases and J 6 bases, leaving 14 bases between the germline ends. This CDR3 is CASSLEGRSAEAFF. Here the CDR3 DNA reads TGTGCCAGCAGCTTGGAGGGGCGGTCGGCTGAAGCTTTCTTT.

This sequence joins TRBV29-1 and TRBJ1-2, with no clear D. CDR3 size: 12 residues. From germline, CDR1 is SQVTM and CDR2 ANQGSEA. Trimming shortened V by 6 bases and J by 7 bases, and 15 bases separated the two germline ends. CDR3 residues: CSVPNPRSGYTF. The CDR3 nucleotides read TGCAGCGTGCCCAACCCGAGGAGTGGCTACACCTTC.

This chain links TRBV7-2 with TRBJ1-6; D gene unclear. The V end was cut by 3 bases, the J end by 7 bases, with 13 bases between. Germline V gene data show CDR1 as SGHTA and CDR2 as FQGNSA. There are 15 residues in the CDR3. This CDR3 reads CASSFMDGLNSPLHF. DNA for the CDR3: TGTGCCAGCAGCTTCATGGACGGGTTAAATTCACCCCTCCACTTT.

This chain uses TRBV27 with TRBJ2-2; D uncertain. Deletions cut 3 bases from V and 7 bases from J, with 12 bases between. This CDR3 comprises 14 residues. CDR1 is MNHEY, CDR2 SMNVEV, per germline (reference sequence). CDR3 DNA: TGTGCCAGCAGTTTGTGGCCCAGAAGCGGGGAGCTGTTTTTT. Amino acid sequence: CASSLWPRSGELFF.

J is TRBJ2-1 and V is TRBV18, with 9 positions matching TRBD2. The germline V gene encodes CDR1 KGHSH and CDR2 LQKENI. This CDR3 is 17 amino acids long. V gave up 3 bases and J gave up 0 bases; unmatched junction bases: 6. The CDR3 DNA is TGTGCCAGCTCACCGGAACTAGCGGGTTTCTCCTACAATGAGCAGTTCTTC. This gives the protein CASSPELAGFSYNEQFF.

The gene calls are TRBV19 and TRBJ2-4; a weak D match, TRBD1 (6 bases). From germline, CDR1 is LNHDA and CDR2 SQIVND (reference sequence). This CDR3 is 15 amino acids long. The V gene lost 9 bases and the J gene lost 4 bases, with 19 bases spanning the gap. CDR3 nucleotides: TGTGCCAGCCCAGCCCCTACAGGGTTAAAAAACATTCAGTACTTC. Its translation: CASPAPTGLKNIQYF.

This clone was recorded once. This chain uses TRBV29-1 with TRBJ2-3; D is unclear. The CDR3 contains 12 residues. V dropped 8 bases and J dropped 2 bases, with 11 bases sitting between them. Germline V lookup: CDR1 SQVTM, CDR2 ANQGSEA. CDR3 residues: CSCSEFTDTQYF. In DNA, the CDR3 is TGCAGCTGTTCGGAGTTCACAGATACGCAGTATTTT.